This T cell receptor beta chain was sequenced for a study of blood T cell repertoires in COVID-19. The data were produced by immunoSEQ multiplex PCR, yet TCRdb's version contains in-frame clones alone and is incomplete. The table lists tens of thousands of clones, 78% of them singletons, with 4.5% to 6% in the top ten. Trimming stripped 2 bases from V and 1 base from J, with 9 bases between. The V gene's germline CDR1 is LGHNA and CDR2 YNFKEQ. The CDR3 sequence is 15 residues long. This TCR was recovered from a human donor in a cohort sampled during active COVID-19. Sequenced: peripheral blood. The chain combines TRBV4-2 with TRBJ1-5, with D maybe TRBD1 (6 bases). CDR3 sequence reads: CASSQTGNSNQPQHF. For the CDR3, the DNA is TGTGCCAGCAGCCAAACAGGGAACAGCAATCAGCCCCAGCATTTT.